These 16 T cell receptor beta chains share one sample of origin, sequenced in a study of blood T cell repertoires in COVID-19. The assay was immunoSEQ multiplex PCR, and TCRdb's table has in-frame clones only and misses some. The table has about 160,000 clones, 65% to 90% seen once. The sequencing input was peripheral blood. Receptor source: a man in his 70s with acute or convalescent COVID-19.

This clone was counted once. The J gene is TRBJ1-5, the V gene TRBV6-1, with 9 bases lining up with TRBD1. The germline gives CDR1 MNHNS, CDR2 SASEGT. V lost 1 base, J lost 14 bases, and 15 bases stayed unmatched. The CDR3 spans 16 residues. The CDR3 sequence: CASSEDWGTGKRHKHF. The DNA of the CDR3 is TGTGCCAGCAGTGAAGATTGGGGGACAGGGAAAAGGCATAAGCATTTT.

This chain joins TRBV11-3 and TRBJ1-1, with 7 bases aligning to TRBD1. The germline V gene encodes CDR1 SGHNT and CDR2 YENEEA. CDR3 length: 14 residues. The V segment lost 5 bases and the J segment 7 bases; nucleotides outside the gene matches: 10. In DNA form, the CDR3 reads TGTGCCAGCAGCCCAGGACAGGCAAGCGATGAAGCTTTCTTT. Translated: CASSPGQASDEAFF.

The chain combines TRBV9 with TRBJ1-6; D gene ambiguous. CDR3 length: 14 residues. Germline loops: CDR1 SGDLS, CDR2 YYNGEE. V dropped 0 bases and J dropped 7 bases, with 8 bases sitting between them. CDR3 loop: CASSVGLENSPLHF. CDR3 sequence (DNA): TGTGCCAGCAGCGTAGGTCTGGAGAATTCACCCCTCCACTTT.

This sequence joins TRBV2 and TRBJ2-2, with a possible D match to TRBD2 (6 bases). Germline V gene data show CDR1 as SNHLY and CDR2 as FYNNEI. Trimming left V 6 bases short and J 5 bases short, with 16 bases between. This CDR3 spans 15 amino acids. CDR3 DNA sequence: TGTGCCAGCAGGGGGAGGACGGTGAGAACCGGGGAGCTGTTTTTT. As protein: CASRGRTVRTGELFF.

This chain connects TRBV28 to TRBJ2-2; TRBD1 matches 7 bases. V was pared by 5 bases and J by 3 bases, with 6 bases of the junction left unmatched. The CDR3 runs to 15 residues. The germline V gene has CDR1 MDHEN and CDR2 SYDVKM. CDR3 in amino acids: CASSPGQAYTGELFF. The CDR3 DNA reads as TGTGCCAGCAGTCCTGGACAGGCGTACACCGGGGAGCTGTTTTTT.

The CDR3 region has the DNA TGTGCCAGCAGCTTCCAGCCGGGACAGGGGCTCGAGCAGTACTTC. This encodes CASSFQPGQGLEQYF. The gene calls are TRBV7-2 and TRBJ2-7; 10 bases fit TRBD1. Germline V gives CDR1 SGHTA, CDR2 FQGNSA. The CDR3 length is 15 residues. The J segment lost 6 bases and the V segment lost 3 bases, leaving 8 bases of the junction unmatched.

The CDR3 loop is CASSYRQGGNQPQHF. CDR3 coding DNA: TGTGCCAGCAGTTACCGACAGGGAGGAAATCAGCCCCAGCATTTT. The chain has TRBV6-5 and TRBJ1-5, with TRBD1 matching 7 bases. With 2 bases clipped from V and 4 bases from J, the junction kept 5 bases outside the gene matches. The length of the CDR3 is 15 residues. Germline loops: CDR1 MNHEY, CDR2 SVGAGI.

V is TRBV5-5 and J is TRBJ1-1, with a tentative D call TRBD1 (6 bases). The length of the CDR3 is 13 residues. Germline V gene lookup returns CDR1 SGHKS and CDR2 YYEKEE (reference sequence). Trimming removed 5 bases from V and 6 bases from J, with 14 bases in between. CDR3 coding DNA: TGTGCCAGCAGTACAGGGACCTGGGCTGAAGCTTTCTTT. Translating it yields CASSTGTWAEAFF.

This chain links TRBV6-1 with TRBJ1-4; 9 nucleotides align to TRBD1. The V and J ends lost 3 bases and 7 bases, in that order; junction bases with no gene match: 6. Germline assignment: CDR1 MNHNS and CDR2 SASEGT. The CDR3 is made up of 15 amino acids. CDR3 bases: TGTGCCAGCAGTGACAACAGGGGGCCCGGTGAAAAACTGTTTTTT. Its translation is CASSDNRGPGEKLFF.

The V call is TRBV28, the J call TRBJ2-1; 9 bases fit TRBD2. Germline-derived CDR1 and CDR2 are MDHEN and SYDVKM. V dropped 7 bases and J dropped 5; count of bases not matched to a gene: 12. This CDR3 is built from 16 residues. CDR3 residues: CASNTIGLARDNEQFF. CDR3 in DNA: TGTGCCAGCAACACTATCGGACTAGCGAGAGACAATGAGCAGTTCTTC.

This chain connects TRBV6-8 to TRBJ1-3; tentative D call: TRBD1 (6 bases). Trimming left V 2 bases short and J 0 bases short, with 8 bases between. The CDR3 is 15 amino acids. CDR1 is MNHGY and CDR2 is SAAAGT in the germline V gene. CDR3 sequence (DNA): TGTGCCAGCAGTTACGCAGGGGACTCTGGAAACACCATATATTTT. It translates to CASSYAGDSGNTIYF.

The gene calls are TRBV28 and TRBJ1-5; D perhaps matches TRBD1 (6 bases). Germline CDR1 and CDR2: MDHEN and SYDVKM. The CDR3 is 14 amino acids. Trimming removed 5 bases at V and 8 bases at J, with 16 bases between. The CDR3 here is CASSGRQDLKPQHF. CDR3 bases: TGTGCCAGCAGTGGCCGACAGGACCTCAAGCCCCAGCATTTT. The whole variable domain, remainder taken from reference TRBV28 and TRBJ1-5, is DVKVTQSSRYLVKRTGEKVFLECVQDMDHENMFWYRQDPGLGLRLIYFSYDVKMKEKGDIPEGYSVSREKKERFSLILESASTNQTSMYLCASSGRQDLKPQHFGDGTRLSIL.

This sequence joins TRBV24-1 and TRBJ2-3, with 16 bases fitting TRBD2. J gave up 1 base and V 4 bases, and 1 base lay outside the gene matches. From germline, CDR1 is KGHDR and CDR2 SFDVKD. The CDR3 is made up of 17 amino acids. CDR3 in DNA: TGTGCCACCAGTGAAGGGACTAGCGGGAGGGGCACAGATACGCAGTATTTT. Its protein is CATSEGTSGRGTDTQYF.

The gene calls are TRBV19 and TRBJ1-2; 8 bases fit TRBD1. The V gene end was trimmed by 2 bases and the J gene end by 3 bases; junction bases not matched to a gene: 14. Per the germline V gene, CDR1 is LNHDA and CDR2 is SQIVND (reference sequence). The length of the CDR3 is 18 residues. The CDR3 loop reads CASSISSQTGAPHYGYTF. CDR3 coding DNA: TGTGCCAGTAGTATATCGTCCCAGACAGGGGCGCCACACTATGGCTACACCTTC. Based on the CDR3 plus reference TRBV19 and TRBJ1-2, the full variable domain is DGGITQSPKYLFRKEGQNVTLSCEQNLNHDAMYWYRQDPGQGLRLIYYSQIVNDFQKGDIAEGYSVSREKKESFPLTVTSAQKNPTAFYLCASSISSQTGAPHYGYTFGSGTRLTVV.

This chain uses TRBV11-1 with TRBJ2-5; the D gene is possibly TRBD1 (5 bases). V was clipped by 5 bases and J by 5 bases, with 15 bases between them. Germline V gene lookup returns CDR1 SGHAT and CDR2 FQDESV (reference sequence). CDR3 length: 14 residues. DNA for the CDR3: TGTGCCAGCAGCAAACGACAGACCGAGGAGACCCAGTACTTC. Translating it yields CASSKRQTEETQYF. The full variable domain, completed using reference TRBV11-1 and TRBJ2-5, is EAEVAQSPRYKITEKSQAVAFWCDPISGHATLYWYRQILGQGPELLVQFQDESVVDDSQLPKDRFSAERLKGVDSTLKIQPAELGDSAMYLCASSKRQTEETQYFGPGTRLLVL.

The chain is built from TRBV7-2 and TRBJ1-6; unclear D gene. Trimming stripped 5 bases from V and 7 bases from J, with 12 bases between. Germline-derived CDR1 and CDR2 are SGHTA and FQGNSA. This CDR3 region has 14 residues. The CDR3, as DNA: TGTGCCAGCAGCCCCCGGGTCCCGAATTCACCCCTCCACTTT. It translates to CASSPRVPNSPLHF.